The clone carrying this T cell receptor beta chain appeared once. This CDR3 spans 17 amino acids. After removal of 1 base from V and 1 base from J, the junction contained 5 bases not matched to a gene. Germline V CDR1 and CDR2: SGHVS, FNYEAQ. This entry belongs to a study of blood T cell repertoires in COVID-19. Study overall: PBMCs, B-cell-depleted T cells, or T cells provided the cDNA or gDNA that made up the material.

Original handling: For nucleated cells, counts were estimated from reference gene primer amplification. Profiled with immunoSEQ multiplex PCR; TCRdb holds only in-frame clones, not every one. V, J and clone size reflect that table, while D and trimming were determined from the DNA. The sample lists hundreds of thousands of clones; 70% to 90% were seen once. The sequence derives from a man between 40 and 49 years old with acute or convalescent COVID-19. The rearrangement links TRBV7-6 to TRBJ2-2; 8 positions match TRBD1. Material: peripheral blood. DNA of the CDR3: TGTGCCAGCAGCTTAGTTGCCGGGACAGGGAACACCGGGGAGCTGTTTTTT. Encoded protein: CASSLVAGTGNTGELFF.